A single sample gave rise to the 32 T cell receptor beta chains below, sequenced in a study of blood T cell repertoires in COVID-19. Measured with immunoSEQ multiplex PCR; TCRdb has only the in-frame clones, and not every one. The table records 200,000 to 250,000 clones, 70% to 90% of them present only once. The sequencing sample was made of peripheral blood. These TCRs come from a man aged 25 to 40 who had recovered from COVID-19.

CDR3 region: CASSVESGGAYEQYF. In DNA form, the CDR3 reads TGTGCCAGCAGCGTAGAGTCCGGGGGGGCCTACGAGCAGTACTTC. This chain uses TRBV9 with TRBJ2-7, with 8 bases fitting TRBD2. Germline values: CDR1 SGDLS, CDR2 YYNGEE. V was pared by 0 bases and J by 2 bases, with 4 bases of the junction left unmatched. CDR3 size: 15 residues.

The chain joins TRBV27 to TRBJ2-7; a weak D match, TRBD1 (5 bases). Trimming shortened V by 6 bases and J by 4 bases, and 22 bases separated the two germline ends. Germline-derived CDR1 and CDR2 are MNHEY and SMNVEV (reference sequence). The CDR3 consists of 16 residues. The CDR3 sequence: CASSLSFDSFPYEQYF. The CDR3 DNA reads TGTGCCAGCAGCTTGTCCTTCGACAGTTTCCCATACGAGCAGTACTTC.

The chain employs TRBV6-6 and TRBJ2-1; D uncertain. CDR3 length: 12 residues. V gave up 2 bases and J gave up 9 bases, with 8 bases separating them. Germline V gene data show CDR1 as MNHNY and CDR2 as SVGAGI (reference sequence). DNA of the CDR3: TGTGCCAGCAGTTACGTTCTCTCTGAGCAGTTCTTC. Encoded protein: CASSYVLSEQFF.

This clone turned up a few times. The J gene is TRBJ1-5, the V gene TRBV19, with D hard to call. CDR1 is LNHDA and CDR2 is SQIVND in the germline V gene (reference sequence). The V end lost 3 bases, the J end lost 0 bases, and 12 bases lay between the germline ends. The CDR3 is made up of 16 amino acids. The CDR3 loop is CASSIRRAYSNQPQHF. In DNA, the CDR3 is TGTGCCAGTAGTATTCGGAGGGCTTATAGCAATCAGCCCCAGCATTTT. Complete variable domain (other parts from reference TRBV19 and TRBJ1-5): DGGITQSPKYLFRKEGQNVTLSCEQNLNHDAMYWYRQDPGQGLRLIYYSQIVNDFQKGDIAEGYSVSREKKESFPLTVTSAQKNPTAFYLCASSIRRAYSNQPQHFGDGTRLSIL.

The chain is built from TRBV30 and TRBJ1-1, with a possible D match to TRBD1 (6 bases). Trimming removed 5 bases at V and 0 bases at J, with 10 bases between. Germline loops: CDR1 GTSNPN, CDR2 SVGIG (reference sequence). The CDR3 has 13 residues. Written as DNA, the CDR3 is TGTGCCTGGGGAGGACAGCTGAACACTGAAGCTTTCTTT. Its protein product is CAWGGQLNTEAFF.

The V call is TRBV29-1, the J call TRBJ2-7; D not certain. The CDR3 spans 12 residues. The germline V gene has CDR1 SQVTM and CDR2 ANQGSEA. The V end was cut by 4 bases, the J end by 3 bases, with 10 bases between. DNA for the CDR3: TGCAGCGTTGGATGGCTTAACTACGAGCAGTACTTC. Translating it yields CSVGWLNYEQYF.

V is TRBV13 and J is TRBJ2-3; 15 nucleotides align to TRBD2. Germline V gene sequence: CDR1 PRHDT, CDR2 FYEKMQ (reference sequence). This CDR3 comprises 19 residues. After removal of 5 bases from V and 1 base from J, the junction contained 10 bases not matched to a gene. CDR3 amino acids: CASSLRTSGGAVGTDTQYF. CDR3 in DNA: TGTGCCAGCAGCCTTCGGACTAGCGGGGGGGCAGTTGGCACAGATACGCAGTATTTT.

V usage is TRBV4-1 and J usage is TRBJ1-1; possible D gene TRBD1, 6 bases. The germline CDR1 and CDR2 sequences are MGHRA and YSYEKL. CDR3 size: 15 residues. V lost 3 bases and J 1 base, leaving 12 bases between the germline ends. The CDR3 reads CASSHSTGQNTEAFF. The CDR3 coding sequence is TGCGCCAGCAGCCACTCCACAGGGCAGAACACTGAAGCTTTCTTT.

The rearrangement links TRBV2 to TRBJ1-6; the D gene is possibly TRBD1 (6 bases). V lost 5 bases to trimming and J lost 10 bases, with 18 bases between them. CDR1 and CDR2 (germline): SNHLY, FYNNEI. The CDR3 contains 15 residues. The CDR3 loop reads CASSSRDTGGSPLHF. In nucleotides, the CDR3 is TGTGCCAGCAGTTCACGGGACACAGGTGGATCACCCCTCCACTTT.

This chain uses TRBV10-1 with TRBJ1-2; 9 bases are a match to TRBD1. Germline V gene data show CDR1 as WNHNN and CDR2 as SYGVQD (reference sequence). Trimming took 6 bases from V and 4 from J; bases not matched to a gene: 3. The CDR3 is made up of 13 amino acids. The DNA for the CDR3 is TGCGCCAGCAGCGCGGGACAGGGCTATGGCTACACCTTC. Translating gives CASSAGQGYGYTF.

This sequence joins TRBV6-2 or TRBV6-3 and TRBJ2-7; 8 nucleotides agree with TRBD1. This CDR3 contains 15 residues. In germline, CDR1 is MNHEY, CDR2 SVGEGT. V was clipped by 0 bases and J by 3 bases; unmatched bases: 4. The CDR3 DNA reads TGTGCCAGCAGTTACTCCAGGACAGGGATCTACGAGCAGTACTTC. Its translation: CASSYSRTGIYEQYF.

The V gene is TRBV3-1 (or the pseudogene TRBV3-2), the J gene TRBJ2-3; 8 bases agree with TRBD2. The germline CDR1 and CDR2 sequences are LGHDT and YNNKEL (reference sequence). V trimming: 4 bases; J trimming: 4 bases; junction bases outside the gene matches: 10. The CDR3 spans 16 residues. The chain's CDR3 is CASSPLGGGISDTQYF. The CDR3 region has the DNA TGTGCCAGCAGCCCCCTAGGCGGGGGGATCTCAGATACGCAGTATTTT.

The chain uses TRBV7-9 and TRBJ2-5; 8 positions match TRBD1. V trimming: 3 bases; J trimming: 5 bases; junction bases outside the gene matches: 8. Germline V lookup: CDR1 SEHNR, CDR2 FQNEAQ (reference sequence). This CDR3 is 15 amino acids long. CDR3 DNA sequence: TGTGCCAGCAGCTTGCAAACAGGGGGTCTGGAGACCCAGTACTTC. It translates to CASSLQTGGLETQYF.

The chain couples TRBV6-1 to TRBJ1-2; 8 positions match TRBD1. The CDR3 contains 14 residues. Germline V gene data show CDR1 as MNHNS and CDR2 as SASEGT. V gave up 1 base and J gave up 2 bases; unmatched junction bases: 0. The CDR3 loop is CASSEGDRNYGYTF. CDR3 bases: TGTGCCAGCAGTGAAGGGGACAGGAACTATGGCTACACCTTC.

This clone was found a few times. The chain recombines TRBV27 with TRBJ2-1, with 12 bases that match TRBD1. V was clipped by 6 bases and J by 7 bases; unmatched bases: 4. This CDR3 spans 14 amino acids. CDR1 MNHEY and CDR2 SMNVEV come from the germline V gene (reference sequence). CDR3 region: CASSRDRGRNEQFF. CDR3 nucleotides: TGTGCCAGCAGCCGGGACAGGGGGCGGAATGAGCAGTTCTTC.

This sequence joins TRBV18 and TRBJ1-5; TRBD1 might be the D (5 bases). CDR1 and CDR2 (germline): KGHSH, LQKENI. Trimming cost V 4 bases and J 0 bases, with 10 bases left between them. The CDR3 has 15 amino acids. Here the CDR3 DNA reads TGTGCCAGCTCACTTCAAACAGGTAGCAATCAGCCCCAGCATTTT. Translating gives CASSLQTGSNQPQHF.

The CDR3 here is CASSVGVEDRVYGYTF. The CDR3 DNA follows: TGTGCCAGCAGCGTAGGGGTCGAGGACAGGGTCTATGGCTACACCTTC. The chain recombines TRBV9 with TRBJ1-2; 8 nucleotides agree with TRBD1. The length of the CDR3 is 16 residues. After removal of 0 bases from V and 4 bases from J, the junction contained 8 bases not matched to a gene. CDR1 is SGDLS and CDR2 is YYNGEE in the germline V gene.

V usage is TRBV9 and J usage is TRBJ2-1; TRBD1 might be the D (6 bases). Germline CDR1 SGDLS, CDR2 YYNGEE. CDR3 size: 15 residues. Trimming pared 0 bases from V and 3 bases from J, leaving 10 bases between. For the CDR3, the DNA is TGTGCCAGCAGCGTAGCCGGGACATTCTACAATGAGCAGTTCTTC. Protein product: CASSVAGTFYNEQFF.

This chain connects TRBV7-8 to TRBJ2-7, with D tentatively TRBD1 (6 bases). V was shortened by 1 base and J by 11 bases, with 15 bases between the two germline ends. The CDR3 totals 13 residues. Germline V gene data show CDR1 as SGHVS and CDR2 as FQNEAQ. Here the CDR3 reads CASSLGTGYGEYF. The CDR3 DNA reads as TGTGCCAGCAGCTTAGGTACAGGGTATGGGGAGTACTTC.

This clone was found once. V is TRBV19 and J is TRBJ1-1; D gene ambiguous. CDR3 length: 15 residues. CDR1 is LNHDA, CDR2 SQIVND, per germline (reference sequence). The V end lost 1 base, the J end lost 4 bases, and 13 bases lay between the germline ends. The CDR3 DNA sequence: TGTGCCAGTAGTATAGCGGCAGGAAGTGGCACTGAAGCTTTCTTT. Its translation is CASSIAAGSGTEAFF.

The chain has TRBV9 and TRBJ2-2, with 9 bases matching TRBD2. The CDR3 spans 16 residues. Unmatched junction bases numbered 4, after V lost 2 bases and J lost 2 bases. Germline V gene data show CDR1 as SGDLS and CDR2 as YYNGEE. Written as DNA, the CDR3 is TGTGCCAGCAGCGTTGCGGGGGGGTTCAACACCGGGGAGCTGTTTTTT. It codes for CASSVAGGFNTGELFF.

Worth noting for this clone: Possible read error: a much larger clone is one base away. The rearrangement links TRBV11-2 to TRBJ1-1, with TRBD1 matching 7 bases. The V and J ends lost 5 bases and 3 bases, in that order; junction bases with no gene match: 3. Germline CDR1 reads SGHAT; CDR2 reads FQNNGV. The length of the CDR3 is 13 residues. The CDR3 DNA reads as TGTGCCAGCAGCCTACAGGGGTACACTGAAGCTTTCTTT. It translates to CASSLQGYTEAFF.

The CDR3 nucleotides are TGTGCCAGCACCGATCCGGGGAACACTGAAGCTTTCTTT. Translated, it gives CASTDPGNTEAFF. J is TRBJ1-1 and V is TRBV6-5; D ambiguous. CDR3 length: 13 residues. Germline assignment: CDR1 MNHEY and CDR2 SVGAGI. Trimming cost V 7 bases and J 1 base, with 10 bases left between them.

The V call is TRBV21-1, the J call TRBJ1-3; TRBD1 is taken as the D call from the table, unchecked against the DNA. TRBV21-1 is a pseudogene segment. The CDR3 consists of 15 residues. The CDR3 sequence: CASSKSRVVGNTIYF. CDR3 DNA: TGTGCCAGCAGCAAATCCAGGGTGGTTGGAAACACCATATATTTT.

This rearrangement joins TRBV29-1 to TRBJ1-1, with D hard to call. Trimming removed 4 bases from V and 5 bases from J, with 17 bases in between. The CDR3 spans 14 residues. The germline gives CDR1 SQVTM, CDR2 ANQGSEA. CDR3 protein: CSVATDPTRTEAFF. CDR3 DNA: TGCAGCGTTGCAACGGATCCCACGAGGACTGAAGCTTTCTTT.

J is TRBJ2-7 and V is TRBV7-9; D is possibly TRBD1 (6 bases). The V end was cut by 4 bases, the J end by 2 bases, with 15 bases between. Germline loops: CDR1 SEHNR, CDR2 FQNEAQ (reference sequence). This CDR3 region has 15 residues. The CDR3 bases are TGTGCCAGCAGCTCCCCCCGGGACAAGACCTACGAGCAGTACTTC. This codes for CASSSPRDKTYEQYF.

This chain links TRBV6-1 with TRBJ1-5, with D perhaps TRBD1 (6 bases). The CDR3 contains 16 residues. The V gene's germline CDR1 is MNHNS and CDR2 SASEGT. Trimming removed 3 bases at V and 3 bases at J, with 15 bases between. The CDR3: CASSEGVRDINQPQHF. The CDR3 coding sequence is TGTGCCAGCAGTGAGGGGGTCAGGGACATCAATCAGCCCCAGCATTTT.

The chain has TRBV19 and TRBJ1-5; 7 positions agree with TRBD1. The J segment lost 7 bases and the V segment lost 6 bases, leaving 12 bases of the junction unmatched. Germline V gene lookup returns CDR1 LNHDA and CDR2 SQIVND (reference sequence). The CDR3 contains 15 residues. The CDR3 protein is CASSQGTAMGQPQHF. The CDR3 DNA sequence: TGTGCCAGTAGCCAGGGGACAGCCATGGGGCAGCCCCAGCATTTT.

V and J are TRBV7-2 and TRBJ2-7; the D gene is possibly TRBD1 (6 bases). Per the germline V gene, CDR1 is SGHTA and CDR2 is FQGNSA. This CDR3 spans 14 amino acids. V lost 5 bases and J lost 3, with 14 bases in between. DNA of the CDR3: TGTGCCAGCAGCCGGGACACTCCCTTCTACGAGCAGTACTTC. This encodes CASSRDTPFYEQYF. Combining the CDR3 with reference TRBV7-2 and TRBJ2-7 gives the whole variable domain GAGVSQSPSNKVTEKGKDVELRCDPISGHTALYWYRQSLGQGLEFLIYFQGNSAPDKSGLPSDRFSAERTGGSVSTLTIQRTQQEDSAVYLCASSRDTPFYEQYFGPGTRLTVT.

V is TRBV5-1 and J is TRBJ1-3; the D is unclear. This CDR3 is 15 amino acids long. Germline-derived CDR1 and CDR2 are SGHRS and YFSETQ. Between the trimmed V and J ends, which lost 4 bases and 4 bases, there was a span of 15 bases. This chain's CDR3 is CASSPGGVSGNTIYF. In DNA, the CDR3 is TGCGCCAGCAGCCCCGGCGGGGTATCGGGAAACACCATATATTTT.

The J gene is TRBJ1-5, the V gene TRBV27, with D perhaps matching TRBD1 (5 bases). Germline V CDR1 and CDR2: MNHEY, SMNVEV (reference sequence). V was cut by 6 bases and J by 6 bases, with 15 bases left in between. The CDR3 totals 14 residues. The CDR3, as DNA: TGTGCCAGCAGAACTCTTGGGGCTTCTCAGCCCCAGCATTTT. Translated, it gives CASRTLGASQPQHF.

The chain links TRBV7-9 to TRBJ2-3, with 8 positions matching TRBD2. The CDR3 is made up of 16 amino acids. With 2 bases clipped from V and 3 bases from J, the junction kept 7 bases outside the gene matches. Germline-derived CDR1 and CDR2 are SEHNR and FQNEAQ (reference sequence). Written as DNA, the CDR3 is TGTGCCAGCAGCTTAATCCGCGGGGGGAGGACAGATACGCAGTATTTT. Translating gives CASSLIRGGRTDTQYF.